Shown below are 6 T cell receptor beta chains from a single sample sequenced in a study of CD8+ T cells in alopecia areata. The authors extracted RNA and reverse transcribed it into cDNA as the sequencing template. Produced via immunoSEQ multiplex PCR; TCRdb's table is partial and in-frame only. The sample holds 200,000 or so clones, 56% seen once. The specimen sequenced was CD8+ T cells sorted from blood. These receptors came from a human donor in good health.

The chain links TRBV29-1 to TRBJ2-7; D remains ambiguous. The CDR3 consists of 11 residues. Trimming took 1 base from V and 3 from J, leaving 4 bases between them. CDR1 and CDR2 from the germline V gene are SQVTM and ANQGSEA. CDR3 coding DNA: TGCAGCGTTGAAGTCGGCTACGAGCAGTACTTC. It translates to CSVEVGYEQYF.

This chain links TRBV27 with TRBJ1-2; 9 nucleotides match TRBD1. This CDR3 has 15 amino acids. Germline lookup yields CDR1 MNHEY and CDR2 SMNVEV (reference sequence). As DNA, the CDR3 is TGTGCTGAAGCGACAGGGGGAACTTTCCGGGATGGCTACACCTTC. The encoded protein is CAEATGGTFRDGYTF.

This chain joins TRBV7-8 and TRBJ1-5, with 10 bases that match TRBD1. The V gene's germline CDR1 is SGHVS and CDR2 FQNEAQ. Trimming cost V 3 bases and J 4 bases; bases outside gene matches: 3. The CDR3 spans 15 residues. The CDR3 nucleotides are TGTGCCAGCAGCTTCGGACAGGGGGATAATCAGCCCCAGCATTTT. Translated: CASSFGQGDNQPQHF.

Comments on this clone: The same CDR3 can be traced to other DNA sequences in this sample. The rearrangement links TRBV29-1 to TRBJ2-7; 9 bases are a match to TRBD1. The germline CDR1 and CDR2 sequences are SQVTM and ANQGSEA. There are 12 residues in the CDR3. Losses at the gene ends were 4 bases for V and 2 bases for J; bases not matched to a gene: 0. Written as DNA, the CDR3 is TGCAGCGTTGGACAGGGGGCCTACGAGCAGTACTTC. Translating gives CSVGQGAYEQYF.

J is TRBJ1-2 and V is TRBV29-1, with 7 bases matching TRBD1. V lost 6 bases and J lost 4; bases outside the gene matches: 26. This CDR3 has 19 amino acids. The V gene's germline CDR1 is SQVTM and CDR2 ANQGSEA. CDR3 protein: CSVTPKPTGQTEEAYGYTF. The CDR3 DNA reads TGCAGCGTAACCCCCAAACCCACGGGACAGACAGAGGAGGCCTATGGCTACACCTTC. The entire variable domain, with the rest obtained from reference TRBV29-1 and TRBJ1-2, is as follows: SAVISQKPSRDICQRGTSLTIQCQVDSQVTMMFWYRQQPGQSLTLIATANQGSEATYESGFVIDKFPISRPNLTFSTLTVSNMSPEDSSIYLCSVTPKPTGQTEEAYGYTFGSGTRLTVV.

The chain employs TRBV4-1 and TRBJ1-2; possibly TRBD1 for D (5 bases). With 4 bases removed from V and 7 bases from J, the gap between germline ends came to 22 bases. The CDR3 covers 16 residues. CDR1 and CDR2 from the germline V gene are MGHRA and YSYEKL. CDR3: CASSPPGGRLLFGYTF. The CDR3 coding sequence is TGCGCCAGCAGCCCCCCCGGGGGACGCCTGCTTTTTGGCTACACCTTC.